Sequencing of this TCR beta chain was carried out in a study of cytomegalovirus exposure and HLA in healthy donors. Comment on this clone: Antigen unknown.

Study observations and caveats: Later genetic work tied a missense DCLRE1C variant to beta-chain V and J trimming.

The junction had 9 bases not matched to a gene; V was cut back by 6 bases and J by 5 bases. Germline V gene sequence: CDR1 MNHEY, CDR2 SMNVEV (reference sequence). CDR3 length: 14 amino acids. 60 Vbeta and 13 Jbeta primers were used in PCR. Clones were sequenced by immunoSEQ multiplex PCR, and TCRdb holds only the in-frame ones, with some missing. Seen here are about 120,000 clones, about 78% observed once, and the top ten hold roughly 12%. The sequencing input was PBMCs. The chain recombines TRBV27 with TRBJ2-5; 7 bases agree with TRBD1. The origin of this receptor is a middle-aged woman in good health and CMV-seropositive. CDR3 in DNA: TGTGCCAGCAGCCCCTGGGACAGTCAGGAGACCCAGTACTTC. It yields the protein CASSPWDSQETQYF.